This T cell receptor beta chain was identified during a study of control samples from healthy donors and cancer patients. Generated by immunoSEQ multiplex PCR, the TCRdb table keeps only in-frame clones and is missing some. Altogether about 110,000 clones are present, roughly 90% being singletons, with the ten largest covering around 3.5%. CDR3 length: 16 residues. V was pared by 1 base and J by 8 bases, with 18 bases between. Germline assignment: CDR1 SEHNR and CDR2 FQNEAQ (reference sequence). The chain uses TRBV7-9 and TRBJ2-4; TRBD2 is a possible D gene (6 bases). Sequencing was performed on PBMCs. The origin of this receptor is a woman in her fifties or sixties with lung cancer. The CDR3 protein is CASSLVGLGAGDIQYF. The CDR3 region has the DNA TGTGCCAGCAGCTTAGTGGGACTCGGGGCGGGTGACATTCAGTACTTC.